The next 6 T cell receptor beta chains were all read from a single sample in a study of T cells in tuberculosis. TCRdb's copy holds only in-frame clones and misses some; the assay was immunoSEQ multiplex PCR. The top ten hold about a fifth of the sample, which has around 50,000 clones, roughly 86% seen once. After thawing and overnight rest, PBMC were stained with GMM-loaded CD1B tetramer, viability dye and anti-CD3 for sorting. The CD1B tetramers carried C32 glucose monomycolate purified from Rhodococcus equi. The sample was CD1b-GMM tetramer-negative cells sorted from PBMCs. Receptors originate from an adult woman with latent tuberculosis.

The chain links TRBV2 to TRBJ1-5; D not resolved. The CDR3 length is 14 residues. Trimming shortened V by 3 bases and J by 7 bases, and 13 bases separated the two germline ends. Germline V CDR1 and CDR2: SNHLY, FYNNEI. The CDR3 is CASSESTQAQPQHF. The CDR3 DNA follows: TGTGCCAGCAGTGAGAGTACCCAGGCGCAGCCCCAGCATTTT.

The V call is TRBV19, the J call TRBJ1-2, with a possible D match to TRBD1 (5 bases). Between the trimmed V and J ends, which lost 5 bases and 8 bases, there was a span of 24 bases. Germline V gives CDR1 LNHDA, CDR2 SQIVND (reference sequence). The CDR3 has 16 amino acids. The DNA of the CDR3 is TGTGCCAGTAGTTTGGGGGACTTTTCACCTCCGGGAGGCTACACCTTC. It yields the protein CASSLGDFSPPGGYTF.

The chain carries TRBV7-2 and TRBJ2-7; D possibly corresponds to TRBD1 (7 bases). The V gene lost 4 bases and the J gene lost 3 bases, with 13 bases spanning the gap. The CDR3 spans 14 residues. Germline V gives CDR1 SGHTA, CDR2 FQGNSA. CDR3 sequence reads: CASSSNRGGYEQYF. CDR3 nucleotides: TGTGCCAGCAGCTCAAACAGGGGAGGCTACGAGCAGTACTTC.

The V gene is TRBV4-3, the J gene TRBJ1-3, with a possible D match to TRBD1 (6 bases). Per the germline V gene, CDR1 is LGHNA and CDR2 is YSLEER. This CDR3 comprises 16 residues. V dropped 1 base and J dropped 2 bases, with 12 bases sitting between them. CDR3 DNA: TGCGCCAGCAGCCAAGCTCCACAGGGAACTGGAAACACCATATATTTT. The encoded protein is CASSQAPQGTGNTIYF.

This clone was detected a few times. The chain combines TRBV18 with TRBJ2-7; 11 positions agree with TRBD2. With V trimmed by 3 bases and J by 3 bases, 4 bases remained unmatched. The V gene's germline CDR1 is KGHSH and CDR2 LQKENI. The CDR3 spans 15 residues. CDR3 coding DNA: TGTGCCAGCTCACCGACTAGCGGGGTCATCTACGAGCAGTACTTC. Translated, it gives CASSPTSGVIYEQYF.

This chain uses TRBV2 with TRBJ1-6, with 10 bases identical to TRBD1. CDR1 is SNHLY and CDR2 is FYNNEI in the germline V gene. J gave up 6 bases and V 7 bases, and 9 bases lay outside the gene matches. The CDR3 sequence is 16 residues long. In DNA, the CDR3 is TGTGCCAGCAAGCTACGGGACAGGGGTCTTAATTCACCCCTCCACTTT. It yields the protein CASKLRDRGLNSPLHF. Complete variable domain (other parts from reference TRBV2 and TRBJ1-6): EPEVTQTPSHQVTQMGQEVILRCVPISNHLYFYWYRQILGQKVEFLVSFYNNEISEKSEIFDDQFSVERPDGSNFTLKIRSTKLEDSAMYFCASKLRDRGLNSPLHFGNGTRLTVT.